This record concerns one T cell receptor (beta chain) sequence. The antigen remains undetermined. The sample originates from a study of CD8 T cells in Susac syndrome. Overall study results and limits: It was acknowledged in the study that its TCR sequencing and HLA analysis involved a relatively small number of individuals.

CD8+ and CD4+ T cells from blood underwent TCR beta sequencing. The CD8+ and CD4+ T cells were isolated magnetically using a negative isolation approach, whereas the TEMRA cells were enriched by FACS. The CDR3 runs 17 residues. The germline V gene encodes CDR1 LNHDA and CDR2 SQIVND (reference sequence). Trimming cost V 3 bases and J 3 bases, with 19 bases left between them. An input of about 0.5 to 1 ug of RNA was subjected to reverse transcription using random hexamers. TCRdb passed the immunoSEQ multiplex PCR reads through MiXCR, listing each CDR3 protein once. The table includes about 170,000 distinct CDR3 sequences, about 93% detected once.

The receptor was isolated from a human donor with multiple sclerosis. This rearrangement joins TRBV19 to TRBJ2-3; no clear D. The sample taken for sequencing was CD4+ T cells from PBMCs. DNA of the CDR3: TGTGCCAGTAGTATTGACCTTCTCGCTGATACTACAGATACGCAGTATTTT. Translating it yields CASSIDLLADTTDTQYF.